The rows below give T cell receptor beta chains drawn from one sample of a study of CD8 T cells in ankylosing spondylitis. TCRdb recomputed calls from the 5' RACE reads with MiXCR, one row per CDR3 protein. The sample shows some 240,000 distinct CDR3 sequences, roughly 18% of them seen only once. Sample: blood, either unsorted or a sorted T cell fraction (not recorded which). These receptors all come from a male donor with ankylosing spondylitis or in good health (not recorded which). CDR3s include the opening cysteine and the closing phenylalanine or tryptophan. D genes are given only for firm matches.

V: TRBV7-8; J: TRBJ2-7; D: TRBD2; CDR3: CASSPTLTSVRTYEQYF
V: TRBV5-1; J: TRBJ2-2; D: TRBD2; CDR3: CASSLGLAGGRDTGELFF
V: TRBV25-1; J: TRBJ2-3; D: -; CDR3: CASSNPAGLTDTQYF
V: TRBV5-4; J: TRBJ2-1; D: TRBD1; CDR3: CASSLGTGPLSYNEQFF
V: TRBV29-1; J: TRBJ2-7; D: TRBD1; CDR3: CSVFGRHRGIGEQYF
V: TRBV29-1; J: TRBJ1-2; D: -; CDR3: CSVDGGEGYTF
V: TRBV11-2; J: TRBJ1-4; D: -; CDR3: CASSLVPGGVNEKLFF
V: TRBV29-1; J: TRBJ1-5; D: TRBD1; CDR3: CSVSGPGGDVQPQHF
V: TRBV7-3; J: TRBJ2-1; D: -; CDR3: CASNGEQFF
V: TRBV12-3/TRBV12-4; J: TRBJ2-3; D: -; CDR3: CASSSGVIREIGTDTQYF
V: TRBV7-9; J: TRBJ1-5; D: -; CDR3: CASSFSDRSQPQHF
V: TRBV5-1; J: TRBJ2-2; D: -; CDR3: CASSLAPAGPNTGELFF
V: TRBV4-3; J: TRBJ2-1; D: -; CDR3: CASSHGPGPHYNEQFF
V: TRBV6-6; J: TRBJ2-3; D: -; CDR3: CASSLTGSDTQYF
V: TRBV5-8; J: TRBJ2-2; D: TRBD2; CDR3: CASSFRTSQDTGELFF
V: TRBV20-1; J: TRBJ2-7; D: -; CDR3: CSAREPEGTYEQYF
V: TRBV29-1; J: TRBJ2-7; D: TRBD1; CDR3: CSVRTGVSLEQYF
V: TRBV29-1; J: TRBJ2-2; D: TRBD1; CDR3: CSVEEMGQGAVGELFF
V: TRBV5-5; J: TRBJ2-1; D: TRBD1; CDR3: CASGGYRGLNDEQFF
V: TRBV24-1; J: TRBJ2-7; D: -; CDR3: CATSDGSYEQYF
V: TRBV12-5; J: TRBJ2-7; D: TRBD2; CDR3: CASGLVRGTTHEQYF
V: TRBV5-5; J: TRBJ2-1; D: -; CDR3: CASSLTLLIINEQFF
V: TRBV29-1; J: TRBJ2-1; D: TRBD1; CDR3: CSVADRAPNEQFF
V: TRBV12-3/TRBV12-4; J: TRBJ2-2; D: -; CDR3: CATHGGLMAGELFF
V: TRBV12-3/TRBV12-4; J: TRBJ2-3; D: -; CDR3: CASSLFGKTDTQYF
V: TRBV2; J: TRBJ2-5; D: -; CDR3: CASSDPRQFQETQYF
V: TRBV14; J: TRBJ2-7; D: -; CDR3: CASSQDRPGLVHEQYF
V: TRBV4-1; J: TRBJ2-3; D: -; CDR3: CASSLTGDTQYF
V: TRBV6-1; J: TRBJ2-1; D: TRBD2; CDR3: CASSLAGERNEQFF
V: TRBV24-1; J: TRBJ2-7; D: -; CDR3: CATSDPRGGHEQYF
V: TRBV12-3/TRBV12-4; J: TRBJ1-2; D: -; CDR3: CASSLSEGSGYTF
V: TRBV20-1; J: TRBJ2-2; D: -; CDR3: CSAVAGQDNTGELFF
V: TRBV10-3; J: TRBJ2-6; D: -; CDR3: CAISGLGFSGANVLTF
V: TRBV5-1; J: TRBJ1-4; D: TRBD1; CDR3: CASSYTGTGLEKLFF
V: TRBV12-3/TRBV12-4; J: TRBJ2-7; D: TRBD2; CDR3: CASSPPGLASGSYEQYF
V: TRBV2; J: TRBJ1-1; D: -; CDR3: CASSAWGGDTEAFF
V: TRBV10-2; J: TRBJ2-1; D: TRBD2; CDR3: CASVGTSGRSLNEQFF
V: TRBV29-1; J: TRBJ1-3; D: -; CDR3: CSVEDVGETGNTIYF
V: TRBV5-1; J: TRBJ2-7; D: -; CDR3: CASSLFGVEQYF
V: TRBV27; J: TRBJ2-7; D: -; CDR3: CASSLRQYYEQYF
V: TRBV5-5; J: TRBJ2-7; D: TRBD2; CDR3: CASSRQLATLSYEQYF
V: TRBV12-3/TRBV12-4; J: TRBJ2-7; D: -; CDR3: CASSLGEQGYEQYF
V: TRBV6-5; J: TRBJ2-6; D: TRBD1; CDR3: CASSYSTGVGANVLTF
V: TRBV20-1; J: TRBJ2-3; D: TRBD2; CDR3: CSARDPAGATDTQYF
V: TRBV27; J: TRBJ2-4; D: TRBD2; CDR3: CASSSTAGVRIQYF
V: TRBV10-3; J: TRBJ1-1; D: TRBD1; CDR3: CAIRATGWEAFF
V: TRBV28; J: TRBJ2-4; D: -; CDR3: CASSEMGRTKNIQYF
V: TRBV10-2; J: TRBJ2-5; D: -; CDR3: CASRGYRQETQYF
V: TRBV4-3; J: TRBJ2-1; D: -; CDR3: CASSVGTRFYNEQFF
V: TRBV5-1; J: TRBJ2-1; D: TRBD2; CDR3: CASSLWVLAGTYNEQFF
V: TRBV6-2/TRBV6-3; J: TRBJ2-1; D: -; CDR3: CASSYSWQQSYNEQFF
V: TRBV29-1; J: TRBJ2-3; D: TRBD2; CDR3: CSVEGGSKSTDTQYF
V: TRBV19; J: TRBJ2-7; D: -; CDR3: CASSIDSPYEQYF
V: TRBV20-1; J: TRBJ1-2; D: -; CDR3: CSARRQVYGYTF
V: TRBV2; J: TRBJ2-7; D: TRBD1; CDR3: CASRLQGLPYEQYF
V: TRBV15; J: TRBJ2-7; D: -; CDR3: CATSRDRGAYEQYF
V: TRBV20-1; J: TRBJ2-3; D: -; CDR3: CSARDSGRRSDTQYF
V: TRBV27; J: TRBJ1-6; D: -; CDR3: CASSTRDSPLHF
V: TRBV20-1; J: TRBJ2-7; D: -; CDR3: CRAGQLSYEQYF